The 16 T cell receptor beta chains in this list originate from one sample, sequenced in a study of T cells after yellow fever vaccination (dated by TCRdb to the late 2010s). The treatment or condition label of this sample denotes: live attenuated yellow fever vaccine strain. The library relied on 5' RACE. Data came from an Illumina NovaSeq 6000. TCRdb trimmed public reads at Q25 via fastp, called clones via MiXCR and kept in-frame beta chains. Each entry merges the rows of one CDR3 protein and shows their most common DNA and genes. In this sample the table shows 350,000 to 550,000 distinct CDR3 sequences, about 17% of which occur a single time. The ten largest account for 18% of the sample. Here the sequenced sample was PBMCs, taken before the yellow fever booster vaccination. Every receptor here comes from a man aged 18 to 35 who received the YFV17D yellow fever vaccine.

This clonotype was seen only a few times. The chain carries TRBV19 and TRBJ2-3; weak D call: TRBD1 (5 bases). CDR3 size: 16 residues. The V and J ends lost 2 bases and 1 base respectively, with 13 bases between them. The germline V gene has CDR1 LNHDA and CDR2 SQIVND (reference sequence). CDR3: CASSISLPQGTDTQYF. The CDR3 coding sequence is TGTGCCAGTAGTATAAGCTTACCACAGGGCACAGATACGCAGTATTTT.

The chain joins TRBV7-9 to TRBJ2-1; D uncertain. Trimming took off 3 bases at V and 7 bases at J, with 16 bases between the two ends. This CDR3 has 15 amino acids. Germline-derived CDR1 and CDR2 are SEHNR and FQNEAQ (reference sequence). The CDR3 sequence: CASSFPRRLGNEQFF. The CDR3 nucleotides read TGTGCCAGCAGCTTTCCCCGCAGATTGGGGAATGAGCAGTTCTTC.

The rearrangement links TRBV4-2 to TRBJ2-7, with 14 bases fitting TRBD2. Germline V gene sequence: CDR1 LGHNA, CDR2 YNFKEQ. The CDR3 consists of 18 residues. After removal of 4 bases from V and 3 bases from J, the junction contained 11 bases not matched to a gene. The CDR3 reads CASSLRTSGGPRDYEQYF. The CDR3 DNA is TGTGCCAGCAGCCTCCGGACTAGCGGGGGGCCTCGGGACTACGAGCAGTACTTC.

The J gene is TRBJ1-2, the V gene TRBV4-3; the D is unclear. This CDR3 has 13 amino acids. Trimming pared 0 bases from V and 7 bases from J, leaving 9 bases between. Germline assignment: CDR1 LGHNA and CDR2 YSLEER. Written as DNA, the CDR3 is TGCGCCAGCAGCCAAGATTTGGTCGGTGGCTACACCTTC. Protein sequence: CASSQDLVGGYTF.

The chain recombines TRBV4-2 with TRBJ1-2; perhaps TRBD1 as D (5 bases). The CDR3 loop spans 16 amino acids. Trimming shortened V by 4 bases and J by 4 bases, and 19 bases separated the two germline ends. Germline CDR1 reads LGHNA; CDR2 reads YNFKEQ. The CDR3 here is CASSRSGTQSGYGYTF. CDR3 DNA: TGTGCCAGCAGCCGCTCCGGGACCCAAAGCGGCTATGGCTACACCTTC.

This clonotype has only a few counts. The rearrangement joins TRBV21-1 to TRBJ1-2; whether TRBD1, the table's D call, matches the DNA was not checked. TRBV21-1 represents a pseudogene. The CDR3 runs to 15 residues. As DNA, the CDR3 is TGTGCCAGCAGCCCCCGGAGCGCAGGGGGCCATGGCTACACCTTC. This codes for CASSPRSAGGHGYTF.

This clonotype was observed a few times. The rearrangement links TRBV7-2 to TRBJ2-6; D is ambiguous. V was clipped by 1 base and J by 1 base, with 23 bases between them. This CDR3 contains 21 residues. Germline-derived CDR1 and CDR2 are SGHTA and FQGNSA. The DNA for the CDR3 is TGTGCCAGCAGCTTAGGCCCCTTTTCTTTGGGGTTTGCGTCTGGGGCCAACGTCCTGACTTTC. Translation: CASSLGPFSLGFASGANVLTF.

This clonotype was recorded a few times. The rearrangement uses TRBV5-1 and TRBJ2-1; TRBD2 agrees at 14 bases. Trimming cost V 3 bases and J 5 bases; bases outside gene matches: 7. Looked up from germline, CDR1 is SGHRS and CDR2 is YFSETQ. The length of the CDR3 is 17 residues. The CDR3 loop is CASSSGLAGEIDNEQFF. The CDR3 DNA reads TGCGCCAGCAGCTCGGGACTAGCGGGGGAGATTGACAATGAGCAGTTCTTC.

This clonotype showed up many times. The genes are TRBV5-1 and TRBJ2-1, with D maybe TRBD2 (5 bases). Germline CDR1 SGHRS, CDR2 YFSETQ. This CDR3 is 13 amino acids long. The V end was cut by 6 bases, the J end by 4 bases, with 11 bases between. Here the CDR3 DNA reads TGCGCCAGCACACCCGGGGAGTACAATGAGCAGTTCTTC. It is translated as CASTPGEYNEQFF.

The genes are TRBV30 and TRBJ2-7, with D hard to call. Looked up from germline, CDR1 is GTSNPN and CDR2 is SVGIG (reference sequence). The CDR3 is 13 residues long. V lost 3 bases and J lost 3, with 12 bases in between. CDR3 sequence reads: CAWRGYSVYEQYF. The CDR3 coding sequence is TGTGCCTGGAGGGGATACAGTGTCTACGAGCAGTACTTC.

The chain recombines TRBV7-2 with TRBJ1-1, with D tentatively TRBD1 (5 bases). Germline lookup yields CDR1 SGHTA and CDR2 FQGNSA. This CDR3 contains 15 residues. Trimming pared 5 bases from V and 1 base from J, leaving 14 bases between. CDR3 residues: CASSPRRGGNTEAFF. The CDR3 DNA reads TGTGCCAGCAGCCCGAGAAGGGGTGGGAACACTGAAGCTTTCTTT. The variable domain in full, completed from reference TRBV7-2 and TRBJ1-1, reads GAGVSQSPSNKVTEKGKDVELRCDPISGHTALYWYRQSLGQGLEFLIYFQGNSAPDKSGLPSDRFSAERTGGSVSTLTIQRTQQEDSAVYLCASSPRRGGNTEAFFGQGTRLTVV.

The chain carries TRBV12-3 or TRBV12-4 and TRBJ1-5, with TRBD1 as a possible D gene (6 bases). V shed 4 bases and J shed 3 bases, with 10 bases lying between them. The CDR3 has 14 amino acids. The CDR3, as DNA: TGTGCCAGCAGTTGGGGGGCGATCAATCAGCCCCAGCATTTT. Its translation is CASSWGAINQPQHF.

This clonotype appeared a few times. V usage is TRBV10-3 and J usage is TRBJ2-7, with 9 bases aligning to TRBD2. Germline CDR1 reads ENHRY; CDR2 reads SYGVKD. The CDR3 length is 14 residues. With 7 bases clipped from V and 6 bases from J, the junction kept 10 bases outside the gene matches. The CDR3 sequence: CAIKTSGLAGEQYF. CDR3 nucleotide sequence: TGTGCCATCAAGACCTCGGGACTAGCTGGCGAGCAGTACTTC.

This clonotype has more than one count but fewer than ten. J is TRBJ1-1 and V is TRBV4-3; no definite D call. Germline assignment: CDR1 LGHNA and CDR2 YSLEER. V dropped 6 bases and J dropped 7 bases, with 27 bases sitting between them. The CDR3 has 17 amino acids. CDR3 DNA sequence: TGCGCCAGCAGTCCGGATCCCACTACGTTGAACCGGGGTGAAGCTTTCTTT. The encoded protein is CASSPDPTTLNRGEAFF.

In this sample, this clonotype turned up many times. V usage is TRBV29-1 and J usage is TRBJ2-1, with 10 bases aligning to TRBD2. Germline lookup yields CDR1 SQVTM and CDR2 ANQGSEA. The CDR3 is made up of 14 amino acids. Trimming removed 4 bases from V and 7 bases from J; junction bases left unmatched: 7. The CDR3 loop is CSVVVAGGFNEQFF. The CDR3 nucleotides read TGCAGCGTTGTTGTAGCGGGGGGTTTTAATGAGCAGTTCTTC.

This clonotype was seen a few times. The V call is TRBV18, the J call TRBJ1-3; no clear D gene. The CDR3 loop spans 15 amino acids. The V end was cut by 3 bases, the J end by 0 bases, with 9 bases between. In germline, CDR1 is KGHSH, CDR2 LQKENI. The CDR3 is CASSPTDFSGNTIYF. The CDR3 nucleotides are TGTGCCAGCTCACCTACGGATTTCTCTGGAAACACCATATATTTT. Full variable domain (missing parts from reference TRBV18 and TRBJ1-3): NAGVMQNPRHLVRRRGQEARLRCSPMKGHSHVYWYRQLPEEGLKFMVYLQKENIIDESGMPKERFSAEFPKEGPSILRIQQVVRGDSAAYFCASSPTDFSGNTIYFGEGSWLTVV.